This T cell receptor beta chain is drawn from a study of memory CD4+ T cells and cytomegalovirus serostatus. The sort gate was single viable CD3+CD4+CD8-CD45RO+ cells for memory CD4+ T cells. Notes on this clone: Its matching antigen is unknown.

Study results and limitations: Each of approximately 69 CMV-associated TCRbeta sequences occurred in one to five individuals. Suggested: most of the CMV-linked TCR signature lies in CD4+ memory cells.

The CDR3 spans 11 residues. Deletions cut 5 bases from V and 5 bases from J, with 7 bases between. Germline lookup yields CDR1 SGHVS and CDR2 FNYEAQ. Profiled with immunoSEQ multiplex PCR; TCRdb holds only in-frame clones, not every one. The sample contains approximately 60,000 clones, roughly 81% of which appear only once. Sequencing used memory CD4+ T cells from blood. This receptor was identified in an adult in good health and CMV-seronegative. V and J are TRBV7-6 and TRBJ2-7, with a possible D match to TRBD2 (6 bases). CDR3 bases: TGTGCCAGCAGCCGCGGGAACGAGCAGTACTTC. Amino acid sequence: CASSRGNEQYF.